This T cell receptor beta chain was captured by sequencing in a study of blood T cell repertoires in COVID-19. Study-wide background: Spain, Italy and the United States supplied samples that represented acute and convalescent COVID-19. T cells, B-cell-depleted T cells, or PBMCs provided the cDNA or gDNA that served as material.

The CDR3 sequence is 13 residues long. After removal of 8 bases from V and 2 bases from J, the junction contained 5 bases not matched to a gene. Germline lookup yields CDR1 LGHNA and CDR2 YNFKEQ. Per the study methods: Reference gene primer amplification gave estimated nucleated cell counts. The protocol was immunoSEQ multiplex PCR, while the TCRdb copy is restricted to in-frame clones and leaves out a portion. V and J calls and clone size come straight from that table; D and trimming were deduced from the DNA. Among some 300,000 clones, more than 70% were seen once, and the ten largest hold roughly 7%.

This receptor was identified in a woman in her 30s who had recovered from COVID-19. Input material: peripheral blood. The V and J genes are TRBV4-2 and TRBJ1-1, with 7 bases matching TRBD1. The CDR3 DNA reads as TGTGCCAGCTTGGGACAGCCCAACACTGAAGCTTTCTTT. Translated, it gives CASLGQPNTEAFF.